The 11 T cell receptor beta chains given below trace back to one sample, sequenced in a study of T cell repertoires in cytomegalovirus infection. A single record per CDR3 protein comes from TCRdb applying MiXCR to the reads. The table lists a few hundred thousand distinct CDR3 sequences, roughly 13% of them singletons. The sequencing input was PBMCs. These receptors were obtained from a human donor in good health (CMV status not recorded). Some clones in this sample may be carry-over from other donors' samples.

In its sample, this clonotype was seen a few times. V is TRBV29-1 and J is TRBJ2-4, with TRBD2 identical over 11 bases. This CDR3 has 11 amino acids. Germline V gene sequence: CDR1 SQVTM, CDR2 ANQGSEA. With 6 bases clipped from V and 13 bases from J, the junction kept 5 bases outside the gene matches. The CDR3 protein is CSVGGTSGQYF. The CDR3 DNA follows: TGCAGCGTCGGCGGGACTAGCGGACAGTACTTC.

This clonotype occurred a few times. The rearrangement uses TRBV10-3 and TRBJ2-6; 7 nucleotides line up with TRBD1. The germline CDR1 and CDR2 sequences are ENHRY and SYGVKD. The CDR3 totals 16 residues. The V segment lost 8 bases and the J segment 1 base; nucleotides outside the gene matches: 8. Here the CDR3 reads CAISRQGSSGANVLTF. DNA of the CDR3: TGTGCCATCTCAAGACAGGGCTCTTCTGGGGCCAACGTCCTGACTTTC.

This clonotype has a handful of counts. This chain uses TRBV20-1 with TRBJ2-7; 7 nucleotides agree with TRBD2. Unmatched junction bases numbered 8, after V lost 3 bases and J lost 3 bases. This CDR3 is 14 amino acids long. Germline CDR1 and CDR2: DFQATT and SNEGSKA (reference sequence). The CDR3 region is CSASKGTTNYEQYF. The CDR3 coding sequence is TGCAGTGCTAGCAAGGGGACTACCAACTACGAGCAGTACTTC.

This clonotype was detected only a few times. Just one base apart from a much larger clone, this may be a read error. This chain links TRBV7-9 with TRBJ2-5; no firm D call. The V and J ends lost 0 bases and 5 bases respectively, with 4 bases between them. Looked up from germline, CDR1 is SEHNR and CDR2 is FQNEAQ (reference sequence). The CDR3 spans 12 residues. This chain's CDR3 is CASSLAWETQYF. CDR3 sequence (DNA): TGTGCCAGCAGCTTAGCGTGGGAGACCCAGTACTTC.

The CDR3 DNA reads as TGCAGTGCTAGAGACCAGAGGCGTTTTAGGGACTACGAGCAGTACTTC. The encoded protein is CSARDQRRFRDYEQYF. This chain connects TRBV20-1 to TRBJ2-7, with D unresolved. The CDR3 consists of 16 residues. The germline gives CDR1 DFQATT, CDR2 SNEGSKA (reference sequence). Trimming shortened V by 0 bases and J by 3 bases, and 18 bases separated the two germline ends.

This clonotype showed up many times. V is TRBV7-9 and J is TRBJ1-5; 8 bases map to TRBD1. V lost 5 bases to trimming and J lost 6 bases; unmatched junction nucleotides: 3. The CDR3 is 13 residues long. Germline loops: CDR1 SEHNR, CDR2 FQNEAQ (reference sequence). The CDR3 sequence is CASSQGAGQPQHF. The CDR3 bases are TGTGCCAGCAGCCAGGGGGCTGGTCAGCCCCAGCATTTT.

This clonotype was found many times. This sequence joins TRBV7-3 and TRBJ2-3; 7 bases line up with TRBD2. J lost 6 bases, V lost 1 base, and 13 bases had no gene match. The V gene's germline CDR1 is SGHTA and CDR2 FQGTGA. CDR3 length: 17 amino acids. The CDR3 sequence: CASSLSFGAGDADTQYF. CDR3 coding DNA: TGTGCCAGCAGCTTAAGCTTTGGGGCGGGAGATGCTGATACGCAGTATTTT.

This clonotype appeared a few times. The V and J genes are TRBV5-1 and TRBJ2-1, with 9 bases matching TRBD2. Germline V gives CDR1 SGHRS, CDR2 YFSETQ. V trimming: 0 bases; J trimming: 4 bases; junction bases outside the gene matches: 5. This CDR3 has 16 amino acids. The CDR3 DNA follows: TGCGCCAGCAGCTTGGAGGCGGGAGGGCTATACAATGAGCAGTTCTTC. Translation gives CASSLEAGGLYNEQFF.

This clonotype was detected only a few times. Germline and junction disagree at one end, which may indicate a read error. This sequence joins TRBV29-1 and TRBJ1-2; D call uncertain. The CDR3 runs 12 residues. Per germline, CDR1 SQVTM and CDR2 ANQGSEA. CDR3 DNA sequence: TGCAGCGCTGAAGGTGACTTACTAGGCTACACCTTC. Encoded protein: CSAEGDLLGYTF.

This clonotype was counted a few times. This rearrangement joins TRBV6-2 or TRBV6-3 to TRBJ2-5; a possible D gene is TRBD2 (5 bases). V lost 5 bases to trimming and J lost 5 bases, with 21 bases between them. The CDR3 has 16 residues. Germline V gene lookup returns CDR1 MNHEY and CDR2 SVGEGT. CDR3 sequence (DNA): TGTGCCAGCAGTCAGACTATTATGGGCGTTGGGGAGACCCAGTACTTC. Amino acid sequence: CASSQTIMGVGETQYF.

CDR3 nucleotides: TGTGCCAGCAAGGGGGGAAATCAGCCCCAGCATTTT. It codes for CASKGGNQPQHF. The chain combines TRBV2 with TRBJ1-5; tentative D call: TRBD1 (6 bases). V was pared by 7 bases and J by 4 bases, with 8 bases between. The CDR3 spans 12 residues. Germline V gives CDR1 SNHLY, CDR2 FYNNEI. Drawing the rest from reference TRBV2 and TRBJ1-5, the complete variable domain is EPEVTQTPSHQVTQMGQEVILRCVPISNHLYFYWYRQILGQKVEFLVSFYNNEISEKSEIFDDQFSVERPDGSNFTLKIRSTKLEDSAMYFCASKGGNQPQHFGDGTRLSIL.